The T cell receptor beta chain described here comes from a study of T cell responses to AZD1222 COVID-19 vaccine. Study conclusions and caveats: The donor group comprised mostly white British people and more females; the analysis possibly underestimated clonal diversity. Reports indicate that nearly half of spike-specific TCRs are directed at unmutated variant regions. Spike was spanned by vaccine-associated CD4 TCRs, which were dominant at 160-218 and 743-854.

Profiling relied on immunoSEQ multiplex PCR, and the TCRdb table lists in-frame clones only, not all of them. Of approximately 100,000 clones in the sample, about 82% were seen once. In regard to this clone: The antigen remains unidentified.

The sample consisted of peripheral blood, taken on day 0 of AZD1222 vaccination. The sequence was collected from an adult in good health.

The chain's CDR3 is CAWRGRNTEAFF. CDR3 nucleotide sequence: TGTGCCTGGAGGGGAAGGAACACTGAAGCTTTCTTT. This chain joins TRBV30 and TRBJ1-1; D not resolved. In germline, CDR1 is GTSNPN, CDR2 SVGIG (reference sequence). Between the trimmed V and J ends, which lost 3 bases and 1 base, there was a span of 6 bases. There are 12 residues in the CDR3.